The 31 T cell receptor beta chains in this list originate from one sample, sequenced in a study of PD-1 blockade in classical Hodgkin lymphoma. The patients all showed relapse after autologous stem cell transplantation, while their brentuximab vedotin exposure varied. Magnetic negative selection was used to purify CD4+ T cells from thawed PBMCs. The table came from immunoSEQ multiplex PCR; TCRdb's copy has only in-frame clones and leaves some out. This sample yields 6,400 or so clones, of which almost 80% are seen a single time; roughly 3.7% belongs to the top ten. The material sequenced was CD4+ T cells from blood, taken at baseline. The receptors shown here come from a human donor with classical Hodgkin lymphoma.

The chain has TRBV14 and TRBJ2-2; D gene uncertain. Trimming stripped 4 bases from V and 5 bases from J, with 14 bases between. Germline V CDR1 and CDR2: SGHDN, FVKESK. This CDR3 comprises 15 residues. The chain's CDR3 is CASSPRIRFTGELFF. The CDR3 coding sequence is TGTGCCAGCAGCCCAAGAATTAGGTTTACCGGGGAGCTGTTTTTT. Full variable domain (rest looked up from reference TRBV14 and TRBJ2-2): EAGVTQFPSHSVIEKGQTVTLRCDPISGHDNLYWYRRVMGKEIKFLLHFVKESKQDESGMPNNRFLAERTGGTYSTLKVQPAELEDSGVYFCASSPRIRFTGELFFGEGSRLTVL.

V is TRBV6-5 and J is TRBJ1-6; unclear D gene. Germline CDR1 reads MNHEY; CDR2 reads SVGAGI. The germline V and J ends were trimmed by 3 bases and 5 bases, with 8 bases remaining between them. The CDR3 consists of 14 residues. The CDR3 nucleotides read TGTGCCAGCAGTTATGGGCATCATAATTCACCCCTCCACTTT. Its protein is CASSYGHHNSPLHF.

J is TRBJ1-5 and V is TRBV19; D is perhaps TRBD1 (6 bases). CDR3 length equals 13 residues. The V gene lost 4 bases and the J gene lost 7 bases, with 11 bases spanning the gap. Per germline, CDR1 LNHDA and CDR2 SQIVND (reference sequence). As DNA, the CDR3 is TGTGCCAGTAGTAAGATGGACAGCCAGCCCCAGCATTTT. Protein sequence: CASSKMDSQPQHF.

The rearrangement links TRBV6-6 to TRBJ2-1; 11 nucleotides match TRBD2. V lost 0 bases, J lost 6 bases, and 4 bases stayed unmatched. The CDR3 covers 16 residues. Germline V gives CDR1 MNHNY, CDR2 SVGAGI (reference sequence). The DNA for the CDR3 is TGTGCCAGCAGTTACTCGACTAGCGGGACCCTCAATGAGCAGTTCTTC. Amino acids: CASSYSTSGTLNEQFF.

The J gene is TRBJ2-3, the V gene TRBV5-1, with D uncertain. V lost 4 bases and J lost 3, with 15 bases in between. The germline gives CDR1 SGHRS, CDR2 YFSETQ. CDR3 length: 15 amino acids. The CDR3 sequence: CASSRNSGATDTQYF. The CDR3 DNA reads TGCGCCAGCAGCCGGAACTCCGGAGCTACAGATACGCAGTATTTT.

This chain connects TRBV6-5 to TRBJ2-5; perhaps TRBD1 as D (5 bases). CDR1 is MNHEY, CDR2 SVGAGI, per germline. The CDR3 length is 14 residues. V was cut by 0 bases and J by 7 bases, with 12 bases left in between. DNA of the CDR3: TGTGCCAGCAGTTACTCGCAGGGTATGGGGACCCAGTACTTC. Encoded protein: CASSYSQGMGTQYF.

CDR3 amino acids: CASSLAGARGETQYF. The CDR3 nucleotides are TGCGCCAGCAGCTTGGCAGGGGCGCGGGGAGAGACCCAGTACTTC. The chain employs TRBV5-1 and TRBJ2-5; D is possibly TRBD1 or TRBD2 (6 bases each). Trimming left V 0 bases short and J 4 bases short, with 13 bases between. From germline, CDR1 is SGHRS and CDR2 YFSETQ. The CDR3 covers 15 residues.

The chain combines TRBV14 with TRBJ2-2, with D hard to call. The CDR3 spans 13 residues. Germline assignment: CDR1 SGHDN and CDR2 FVKESK. V lost 1 base and J 5 bases, leaving 5 bases between the germline ends. The CDR3 sequence: CASSQVATGELFF. CDR3 DNA: TGTGCCAGCAGCCAAGTGGCGACCGGGGAGCTGTTTTTT.

This chain links TRBV7-2 with TRBJ2-3, with 8 positions matching TRBD2. In germline, CDR1 is SGHTA, CDR2 FQGNSA. This CDR3 region has 15 residues. Trimming removed 5 bases from V and 1 base from J; junction bases left unmatched: 5. The CDR3 DNA follows: TGTGCCAGCAGCGCAGCGCGGGGGGGCACAGATACGCAGTATTTT. This encodes CASSAARGGTDTQYF.

V is TRBV10-2 and J is TRBJ2-3; D may correspond to TRBD1 or TRBD2 (5 bases each). Trimming removed 0 bases at V and 5 bases at J, with 18 bases between. Germline CDR1 and CDR2: WSHSY and SAAADI. This CDR3 has 17 residues. In DNA, the CDR3 is TGCGCCAGCAGTGAGTCCCTACCGGGGCCTGGGGGAGATACGCAGTATTTT. Encoded protein: CASSESLPGPGGDTQYF.

The genes are TRBV7-9 and TRBJ2-3; TRBD1 or TRBD2 may be the D gene (5 bases each). The CDR3 extends over 14 amino acids. In germline, CDR1 is SEHNR, CDR2 FQNEAQ (reference sequence). Trimming took 1 base from V and 6 from J, leaving 11 bases between them. The CDR3 nucleotides read TGTGCCAGCAGCTTAGTCGGCAGGGAGGATACGCAGTATTTT. It is translated as CASSLVGREDTQYF.

The genes are TRBV9 and TRBJ1-6; a weak D match, TRBD1 (6 bases). Germline assignment: CDR1 SGDLS and CDR2 YYNGEE. CDR3 size: 15 residues. V shed 0 bases and J shed 7 bases, with 11 bases lying between them. CDR3 residues: CASSVEGRGNSPLHF. CDR3 sequence (DNA): TGTGCCAGCAGCGTAGAGGGCAGGGGAAATTCACCCCTCCACTTT.

V and J are TRBV28 and TRBJ2-3; no reliable D call. Trimming cost V 7 bases and J 7 bases, with 9 bases left between them. This CDR3 has 11 amino acids. CDR1 and CDR2 (germline): MDHEN, SYDVKM. CDR3 in DNA: TGTGCCAGCACCAAGAGTTATACGCAGTATTTT. This gives the protein CASTKSYTQYF.

V and J are TRBV5-1 and TRBJ1-6, with 10 nucleotides matching TRBD1. Trimming cost V 4 bases and J 5 bases; bases outside gene matches: 6. The germline V gene has CDR1 SGHRS and CDR2 YFSETQ. This CDR3 contains 16 residues. CDR3 coding DNA: TGCGCCAGCAGCCCCGGGACAGGGGCGGATAATTCACCCCTCCACTTT. Its translation is CASSPGTGADNSPLHF.

The rearrangement links TRBV18 to TRBJ1-2; tentatively, D is TRBD1 (6 bases). The CDR3 contains 15 residues. The germline CDR1 and CDR2 sequences are KGHSH and LQKENI. Trimming stripped 2 bases from V and 0 bases from J, with 10 bases between. The CDR3 DNA is TGTGCCAGCTCACCATCTGCAGGGGCTAACTATGGCTACACCTTC. It codes for CASSPSAGANYGYTF. Drawing the rest from reference TRBV18 and TRBJ1-2, the complete variable domain is NAGVMQNPRHLVRRRGQEARLRCSPMKGHSHVYWYRQLPEEGLKFMVYLQKENIIDESGMPKERFSAEFPKEGPSILRIQQVVRGDSAAYFCASSPSAGANYGYTFGSGTRLTVV.

This clone was counted between two and nine times. The V and J genes are TRBV19 and TRBJ2-1, with 9 bases matching TRBD2. Per the germline V gene, CDR1 is LNHDA and CDR2 is SQIVND (reference sequence). After removal of 0 bases from V and 7 bases from J, the junction contained 4 bases not matched to a gene. The CDR3 consists of 15 residues. The chain's CDR3 is CASSIDLAGWNEQFF. The DNA for the CDR3 is TGTGCCAGTAGTATAGACCTAGCGGGGTGGAATGAGCAGTTCTTC.

The table lists this clone with a few counts. The chain combines TRBV19 with TRBJ2-3; D uncertain. Trimming took off 1 base at V and 1 base at J, with 3 bases between the two ends. Germline-derived CDR1 and CDR2 are LNHDA and SQIVND (reference sequence). The CDR3 covers 13 residues. CDR3 in amino acids: CASSIVGTDTQYF. CDR3 DNA: TGTGCCAGTAGTATAGTGGGCACAGATACGCAGTATTTT.

The chain recombines TRBV7-2 with TRBJ2-5; 13 positions match TRBD2. Germline V gives CDR1 SGHTA, CDR2 FQGNSA. Trimming took 1 base from V and 3 from J; bases not matched to a gene: 11. The CDR3 length is 19 residues. This chain's CDR3 is CASSLGGRGGLAGKETQYF. CDR3 DNA sequence: TGTGCCAGCAGCTTAGGGGGTCGCGGGGGACTAGCGGGGAAAGAGACCCAGTACTTC.

This rearrangement joins TRBV5-1 to TRBJ2-7; D unclear. In germline, CDR1 is SGHRS, CDR2 YFSETQ. The germline V and J ends were trimmed by 5 bases and 3 bases, with 18 bases remaining between them. This CDR3 is 15 amino acids long. CDR3 DNA sequence: TGCGCCAGCAGGGTTGCATCACAGCCAAACTACGAGCAGTACTTC. It encodes CASRVASQPNYEQYF.

The chain carries TRBV12-5 and TRBJ2-7; 9 positions match TRBD1. Losses at the gene ends were 0 bases for V and 4 bases for J; bases not matched to a gene: 19. The germline V gene encodes CDR1 LGHNT and CDR2 FRNRAP. This CDR3 spans 20 amino acids. The CDR3 DNA reads TGTGCTAGTGGTTTGGTACTTGCTTCGACAGGGGGTATGGGGATATACGAGCAGTACTTC. This translates into CASGLVLASTGGMGIYEQYF.

This chain joins TRBV27 and TRBJ2-6, with 11 bases fitting TRBD1. The CDR3 runs 17 residues. Per the germline V gene, CDR1 is MNHEY and CDR2 is SMNVEV (reference sequence). V lost 4 bases and J lost 0; bases outside the gene matches: 2. CDR3 amino acids: CASSSGTGGSGANVLTF. The CDR3 bases are TGTGCCAGCAGTTCCGGGACAGGGGGCTCTGGGGCCAACGTCCTGACTTTC. Variable domain in full (rest from reference TRBV27 and TRBJ2-6): EAQVTQNPRYLITVTGKKLTVTCSQNMNHEYMSWYRQDPGLGLRQIYYSMNVEVTDKGDVPEGYKVSRKEKRNFPLILESPSPNQTSLYFCASSSGTGGSGANVLTFGAGSRLTVL.

This clone was detected a few times. The chain couples TRBV9 to TRBJ1-2; the match to TRBD1 covers 7 bases. The length of the CDR3 is 14 residues. V trimming: 5 bases; J trimming: 4 bases; junction bases outside the gene matches: 8. From germline, CDR1 is SGDLS and CDR2 YYNGEE. As DNA, the CDR3 is TGTGCCAGCAGTTTTAACAGGGGACTCTATGGCTACACCTTC. It specifies CASSFNRGLYGYTF.

V is TRBV9 and J is TRBJ1-2; 9 positions agree with TRBD1. J gave up 4 bases and V 1 base, and 14 bases lay outside the gene matches. Germline loops: CDR1 SGDLS, CDR2 YYNGEE. CDR3 length: 18 amino acids. The CDR3 is CASSVQPGQGSFIYGYTF. As DNA, the CDR3 is TGTGCCAGCAGCGTACAACCGGGACAGGGTAGCTTTATCTATGGCTACACCTTC.

This clone was counted once. This chain links TRBV7-8 with TRBJ2-5; 7 bases align to TRBD2. The germline V gene has CDR1 SGHVS and CDR2 FQNEAQ. V was pared by 5 bases and J by 6 bases, with 15 bases of the junction left unmatched. This CDR3 has 16 amino acids. In DNA, the CDR3 is TGTGCCAGCAGCACCAGACCCGGACTAGTTCCGAAGACCCAGTACTTC. Translating gives CASSTRPGLVPKTQYF. Variable domain in full (rest from reference TRBV7-8 and TRBJ2-5): GAGVSQSPRYKVAKRGQDVALRCDPISGHVSLFWYQQALGQGPEFLTYFQNEAQLDKSGLPSDRFFAERPEGSVSTLKIQRTQQEDSAVYLCASSTRPGLVPKTQYFGPGTRLLVL.

This chain joins TRBV5-6 and TRBJ1-3; D call uncertain. The germline V gene encodes CDR1 SGHDT and CDR2 YYEEEE. This CDR3 has 15 amino acids. V shed 4 bases and J shed 0 bases, with 11 bases lying between them. CDR3 in amino acids: CASSVGGSSGNTIYF. As DNA, the CDR3 is TGTGCCAGCAGCGTGGGAGGGAGCTCTGGAAACACCATATATTTT. Full variable domain (missing parts from reference TRBV5-6 and TRBJ1-3): DAGVTQSPTHLIKTRGQQVTLRCSPKSGHDTVSWYQQALGQGPQFIFQYYEEEERQRGNFPDRFSGHQFPNYSSELNVNALLLGDSALYLCASSVGGSSGNTIYFGEGSWLTVV.

This chain joins TRBV19 and TRBJ2-1, with D perhaps being TRBD1 or TRBD2 (6 bases each). Between the trimmed V and J ends, which lost 4 bases and 2 bases, there was a span of 9 bases. The CDR3 loop spans 14 amino acids. CDR1 and CDR2 (germline): LNHDA, SQIVND (reference sequence). The CDR3 coding sequence is TGTGCCAGTAGTAATAGGGGGGCCTACAATGAGCAGTTCTTC. Translation: CASSNRGAYNEQFF.

The rearrangement links TRBV11-2 to TRBJ2-2; D is uncertain. Trimming shortened V by 7 bases and J by 8 bases, and 17 bases separated the two germline ends. This CDR3 is 14 amino acids long. The germline V gene encodes CDR1 SGHAT and CDR2 FQNNGV. The CDR3 DNA follows: TGTGCCAGCATACGGTTGGAAAAGTCGGGGGAGCTGTTTTTT. Translation gives CASIRLEKSGELFF.

The chain employs TRBV11-2 and TRBJ2-7, with TRBD1 as a possible D gene (6 bases). The V end lost 5 bases, the J end lost 3 bases, and 20 bases lay between the germline ends. Germline lookup yields CDR1 SGHAT and CDR2 FQNNGV. The CDR3 sequence is 16 residues long. The CDR3 nucleotides are TGTGCCAGCAGCCGCCGGGACACGGGATACCTCTACGAGCAGTACTTC. This encodes CASSRRDTGYLYEQYF.

The rearrangement uses TRBV5-1 and TRBJ1-1; D is possibly TRBD1 (5 bases). The CDR3 is 14 amino acids. Per the germline V gene, CDR1 is SGHRS and CDR2 is YFSETQ. The V end lost 4 bases, the J end lost 0 bases, and 10 bases lay between the germline ends. CDR3 sequence: CASSEQGVNTEAFF. DNA of the CDR3: TGCGCCAGCAGCGAGCAGGGCGTGAACACTGAAGCTTTCTTT.

J is TRBJ2-5 and V is TRBV7-9; 9 bases fit TRBD1. The ends lost 5 bases at V and 1 base at J; junction bases unmatched: 8. The CDR3 totals 16 residues. Looked up from germline, CDR1 is SEHNR and CDR2 is FQNEAQ (reference sequence). CDR3 residues: CASSPRGDRVQETQYF. As DNA, the CDR3 is TGTGCCAGCAGCCCCCGGGGGGACAGGGTCCAAGAGACCCAGTACTTC.

In this sample, this clone turned up a few times. Here the CDR3 DNA reads TGTGCCAGAAGCTTGGAGGCTAGCGGGGGCCCCTTCGTTTACAATGAGCAGTTCTTC. The encoded protein is CARSLEASGGPFVYNEQFF. The chain carries TRBV5-3 and TRBJ2-1; 10 bases map to TRBD2. TRBV5-3 is placed among ORFs of uncertain function. The V and J ends lost 0 bases and 4 bases, in that order; junction bases with no gene match: 13. The CDR3 spans 19 residues.